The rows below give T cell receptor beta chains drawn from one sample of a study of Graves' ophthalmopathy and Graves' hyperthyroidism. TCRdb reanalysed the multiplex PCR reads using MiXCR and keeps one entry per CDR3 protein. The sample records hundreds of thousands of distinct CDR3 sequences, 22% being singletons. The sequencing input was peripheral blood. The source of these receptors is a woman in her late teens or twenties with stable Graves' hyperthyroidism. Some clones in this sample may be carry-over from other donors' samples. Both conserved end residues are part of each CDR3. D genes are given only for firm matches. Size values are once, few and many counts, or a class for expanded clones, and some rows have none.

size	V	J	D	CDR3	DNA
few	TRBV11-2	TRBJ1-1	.	CASSLGSAPSEACF	TGTGCCAGCAGCTTGGGTTCCGCACCCTCTGAAGCTTGCTTT
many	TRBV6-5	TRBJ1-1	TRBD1	CASSTGQMNTEAFF	TGTGCCAGCAGTACGGGACAGATGAACACTGAAGCTTTCTTT
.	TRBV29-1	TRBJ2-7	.	CNAEDRSYEQYF	TGCAACGCCGAAGACAGGTCCTACGAGCAGTACTTC
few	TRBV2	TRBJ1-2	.	CASSDYLGFRGYTF	TGTGCCAGCAGTGATTATCTCGGGTTCCGAGGCTACACCTTC
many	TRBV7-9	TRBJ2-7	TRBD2	CASSAGLAGGSDEQYF	TGTGCCAGCAGCGCGGGACTAGCGGGAGGTTCTGACGAGCAGTACTTC
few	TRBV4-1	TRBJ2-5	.	CASSHLGGTQYF	TGCGCCAGCAGCCACCTAGGTGGGACCCAGTACTTC
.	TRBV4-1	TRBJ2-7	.	CASSQDPGFEQYF	TGCGCCAGCAGCCAAGATCCCGGTTTCGAGCAGTACTTC
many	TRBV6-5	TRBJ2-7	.	CASSYSLMSEQYF	TGTGCCAGCAGTTACTCCCTTATGAGCGAGCAGTACTTC
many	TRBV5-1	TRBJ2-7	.	CASSFPSVSYEQYF	TGCGCCAGCAGCTTTCCGTCAGTCTCCTACGAGCAGTACTTC
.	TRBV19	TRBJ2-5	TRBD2	CASRSLAERPTETQYF	TGTGCCAGTAGGAGTCTAGCGGAGAGGCCTACTGAGACCCAGTACTTC
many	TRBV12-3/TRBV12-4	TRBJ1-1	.	CASSLKLQGATEAFF	TGTGCCAGCAGTTTAAAACTCCAGGGCGCCACTGAAGCTTTCTTT
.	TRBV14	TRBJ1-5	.	CASSHLTEDSDSNQPQHF	TGTGCCAGCAGCCACCTTACCGAGGACAGTGATAGCAATCAGCCCCAGCATTTT
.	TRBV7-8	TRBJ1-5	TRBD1	CASSSGTGGGYSNQPQHF	TGTGCCAGCAGCTCCGGGACAGGGGGGGGGTATAGCAATCAGCCCCAGCATTTT
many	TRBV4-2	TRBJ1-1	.	CASSQGQGGYTEAFF	TGTGCCAGCAGCCAAGGGCAGGGAGGGTACACTGAAGCTTTCTTT
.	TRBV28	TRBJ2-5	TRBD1	CASRQGAGTQYF	TGTGCCAGCAGACAGGGGGCGGGGACCCAGTACTTC
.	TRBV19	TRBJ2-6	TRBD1	CASRGQGPGANVLTF	TGTGCCAGTAGGGGACAGGGGCCTGGGGCCAACGTCCTGACTTTC
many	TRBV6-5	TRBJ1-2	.	CASRAGLNYGYTF	TGTGCCAGCAGGGCGGGACTCAACTATGGCTACACCTTC
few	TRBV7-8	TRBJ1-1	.	CASTRGQARTEAFF	TGTGCCAGCACGCGGGGGCAGGCGCGCACTGAAGCTTTCTTT
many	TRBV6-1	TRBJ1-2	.	CASSDGSYGYTF	TGTGCCAGCAGTGACGGGAGCTATGGCTACACCTTC
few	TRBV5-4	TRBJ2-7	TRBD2	CASSWGTSGKYEQYF	TGTGCCAGCAGCTGGGGGACTAGCGGGAAATACGAGCAGTACTTC
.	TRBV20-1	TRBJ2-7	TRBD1	CSARDPTGDAYEQYF	TGCAGTGCTAGAGATCCCACAGGGGATGCCTACGAGCAGTACTTC
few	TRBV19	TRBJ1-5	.	CASNRGNQPQHF	TGTGCCAGTAACAGGGGCAATCAGCCCCAGCATTTT
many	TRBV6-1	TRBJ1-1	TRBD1	CASLEDRMNTEAFF	TGTGCCAGCCTTGAGGACAGGATGAACACTGAAGCTTTCTTT
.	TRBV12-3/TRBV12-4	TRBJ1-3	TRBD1	CASRLLTGAGNTIYF	TGTGCCAGCAGGCTACTAACAGGGGCTGGAAACACCATATATTTT
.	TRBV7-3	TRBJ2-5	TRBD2	CASSQMPGGKETQYF	TGTGCCAGCAGCCAGATGCCGGGGGGAAAAGAGACCCAGTACTTC
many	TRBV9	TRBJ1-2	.	CASSVETAAPRVGYTF	TGTGCCAGCAGCGTAGAAACAGCCGCCCCAAGGGTTGGCTACACCTTC
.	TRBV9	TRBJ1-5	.	CASSVGTQNQPQHF	TGTGCCAGCAGCGTAGGGACTCAGAATCAGCCCCAGCATTTT
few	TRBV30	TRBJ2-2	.	CASRAPPGNTGELFF	TGTGCCTCCCGGGCTCCACCGGGGAACACCGGGGAGCTGTTTTTT
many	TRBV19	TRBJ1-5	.	CASSIVGRGDQPQHF	TGTGCCAGTAGTATTGTGGGGCGCGGAGATCAGCCCCAGCATTTT
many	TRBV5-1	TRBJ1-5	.	CASSSEGMSNQPQHF	TGCGCCAGCAGCTCCGAGGGGATGAGCAATCAGCCCCAGCATTTT
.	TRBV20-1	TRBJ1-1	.	CSASRVMNTEAFF	TGCAGTGCTAGTCGGGTCATGAACACTGAAGCTTTCTTT
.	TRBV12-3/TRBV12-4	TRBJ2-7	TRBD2	CASSLSGRTPLNEQYF	TGTGCCAGCAGCCTTAGCGGGAGGACCCCCCTCAACGAGCAGTACTTC
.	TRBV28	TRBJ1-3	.	CASSSGQYGNTIYF	TGTGCCAGCAGTTCCGGACAGTACGGAAACACCATATATTTT
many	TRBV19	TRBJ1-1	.	CEMGPLNTEAFF	TGTGAGATGGGACCCCTGAACACTGAAGCTTTCTTT
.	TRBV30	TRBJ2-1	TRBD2	CAWSGLAGDYNEQFF	TGTGCCTGGAGCGGACTAGCGGGAGACTACAATGAGCAGTTCTTC
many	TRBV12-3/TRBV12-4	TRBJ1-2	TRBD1	CASSPTGAGYTF	TGTGCCAGCAGTCCTACAGGGGCGGGCTACACCTTC
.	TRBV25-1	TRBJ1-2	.	CASSESENSNYGYTF	TGTGCCAGCAGTGAATCAGAGAATTCTAACTATGGCTACACCTTC
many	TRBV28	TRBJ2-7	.	CASSGARDNYYEQYF	TGTGCCAGCAGTGGAGCGCGGGACAACTACTACGAGCAGTACTTC
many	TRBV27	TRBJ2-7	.	CASSQSGTYEQYF	TGTGCCAGCAGTCAATCGGGTACCTACGAGCAGTACTTC
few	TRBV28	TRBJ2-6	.	CASRRGPLNSGANVLTF	TGTGCCAGCAGGCGGGGGCCTCTAAACTCTGGGGCCAACGTCCTGACTTTC
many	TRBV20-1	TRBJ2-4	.	CSARPSDGKNIQYF	TGCAGTGCTAGACCCTCGGACGGTAAAAACATTCAGTACTTC
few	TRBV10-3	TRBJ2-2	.	CAITSRVETGELFF	TGTGCCATCACGTCCAGGGTGGAGACCGGGGAGCTGTTTTTT